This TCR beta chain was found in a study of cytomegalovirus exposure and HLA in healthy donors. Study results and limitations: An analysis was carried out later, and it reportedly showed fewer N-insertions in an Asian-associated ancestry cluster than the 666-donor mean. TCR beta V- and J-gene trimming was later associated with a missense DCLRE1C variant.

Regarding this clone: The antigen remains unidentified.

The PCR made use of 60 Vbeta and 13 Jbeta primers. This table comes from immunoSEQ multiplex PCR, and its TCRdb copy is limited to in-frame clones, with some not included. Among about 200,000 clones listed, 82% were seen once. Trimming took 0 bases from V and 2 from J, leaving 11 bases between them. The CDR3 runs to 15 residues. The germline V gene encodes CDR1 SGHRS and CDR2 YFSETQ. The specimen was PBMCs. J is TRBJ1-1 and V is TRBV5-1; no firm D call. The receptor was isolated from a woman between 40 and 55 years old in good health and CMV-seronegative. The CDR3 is CASSLGWAQNTEAFF. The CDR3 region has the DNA TGCGCCAGCAGCTTGGGTTGGGCGCAAAACACTGAAGCTTTCTTT.